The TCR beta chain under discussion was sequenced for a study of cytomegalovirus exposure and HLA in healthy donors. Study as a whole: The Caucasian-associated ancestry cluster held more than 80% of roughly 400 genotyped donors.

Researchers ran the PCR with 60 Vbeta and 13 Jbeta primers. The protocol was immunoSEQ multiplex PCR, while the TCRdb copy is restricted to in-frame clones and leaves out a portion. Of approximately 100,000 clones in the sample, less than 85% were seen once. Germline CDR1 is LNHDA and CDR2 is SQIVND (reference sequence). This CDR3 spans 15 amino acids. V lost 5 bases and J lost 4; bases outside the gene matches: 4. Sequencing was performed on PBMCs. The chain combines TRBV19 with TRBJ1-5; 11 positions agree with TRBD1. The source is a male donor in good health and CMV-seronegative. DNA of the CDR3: TGTGCCAGTAGTTCCGGACAGGGGGCAAATCAGCCCCAGCATTTT. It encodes CASSSGQGANQPQHF.